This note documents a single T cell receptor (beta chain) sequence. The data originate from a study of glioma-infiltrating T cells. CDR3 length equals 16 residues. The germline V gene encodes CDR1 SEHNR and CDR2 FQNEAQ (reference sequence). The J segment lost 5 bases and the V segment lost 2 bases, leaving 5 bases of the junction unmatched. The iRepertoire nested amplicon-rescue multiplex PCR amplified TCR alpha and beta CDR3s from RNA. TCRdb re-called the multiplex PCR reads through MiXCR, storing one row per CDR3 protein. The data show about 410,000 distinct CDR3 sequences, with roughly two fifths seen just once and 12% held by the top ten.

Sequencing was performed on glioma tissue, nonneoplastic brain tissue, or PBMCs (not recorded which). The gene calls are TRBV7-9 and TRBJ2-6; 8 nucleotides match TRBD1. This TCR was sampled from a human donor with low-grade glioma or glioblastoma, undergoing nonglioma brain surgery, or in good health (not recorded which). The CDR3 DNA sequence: TGTGCCAGCAGCTTACTCCAGGGGGCTTGGGCCAACGTCCTGACTTTC. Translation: CASSLLQGAWANVLTF. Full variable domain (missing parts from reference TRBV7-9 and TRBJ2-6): DTGVSQNPRHKITKRGQNVTFRCDPISEHNRLYWYRQTLGQGPEFLTYFQNEAQLEKSRLLSDRFSAERPKGSFSTLEIQRTEQGDSAMYLCASSLLQGAWANVLTFGAGSRLTVL.